The subject of this entry is one T cell receptor beta chain. Its antigen is not identified. The sample is drawn from a study of human T cells and chemical hapten exposure. At the level of the study: 2% DPC was applied to about 2 cm by about 2 cm of upper inner arm skin for sensitization. Weekly scalp doses of diphenylcyclopropenone were given to patients during the approximately 23-week study.

Study-level findings and limits: Expanded TCRs clustered into significantly more large CDR3 similarity groups than controls, the analysis revealed.

MiXCR, run by TCRdb on the RACE reads, gives a single entry per CDR3 protein. The table records around 50,000 distinct CDR3 sequences, more than 9% of them present only once. Time point described: patch test 2, 6 weeks after DPC sensitization. Treatment specified: therapeutic diphenylcyclopropenone sensitization with weekly scalp DPC. This receptor was taken from a woman aged 50 to 65 with alopecia areata. Some clones in this sample may be carry-over from other donors' samples. The sample in question was whole blood, obtained in connection with sensitization to the hapten diphenylcyclopropenone (DPC).

The CDR3 nucleotides are TGCAGTGCTCAACCGGGACCAACTTACGAGCAGTACTTC. It translates to CSAQPGPTYEQYF. The chain carries TRBV20-1 and TRBJ2-7; D is possibly TRBD1 or TRBD2 (5 bases each). Looked up from germline, CDR1 is DFQATT and CDR2 is SNEGSKA (reference sequence). V gave up 5 bases and J gave up 4 bases, with 15 bases separating them. There are 13 residues in the CDR3.